This is a list of T cell receptor beta chains from one sample in a study of blood T cell repertoires in COVID-19. The table came from immunoSEQ multiplex PCR; TCRdb's copy has only in-frame clones and leaves some out. The sample lists just under 65,000 clones, 80% to 90% occurring once. The sample taken for sequencing was peripheral blood. The receptors come from a man aged 35-49 years with acute or convalescent COVID-19. Each CDR3 is given with its conserved first and last residue. Fields, in order: D gene, CDR3 length, clone size, J gene, V gene, CDR3 protein, CDR3 DNA. A D gene is named only where the DNA matches it firmly. Clone size appears in some rows only: once, few, many, or a class for an expanded clone.

d_call: -; cdr3_length: 19; clone_size: -; j_call: TRBJ1-3; v_call: TRBV4-2; cdr3_aa: CASSQDLFSGVLSGNTIYF; cdr3_nt: TGTGCCAGCAGCCAAGATCTATTCTCCGGGGTCCTCTCTGGAAACACCATATATTTT
d_call: -; cdr3_length: 14; clone_size: -; j_call: TRBJ1-1; v_call: TRBV5-4; cdr3_aa: CASSFVSGNTEAFF; cdr3_nt: TGTGCCAGCAGCTTTGTATCAGGGAACACTGAAGCTTTCTTT
d_call: TRBD1; cdr3_length: 13; clone_size: -; j_call: TRBJ1-1; v_call: TRBV6-2/TRBV6-3; cdr3_aa: CASSFPGQGLSFF; cdr3_nt: TGTGCCAGCAGTTTCCCGGGACAGGGGTTGAGCTTCTTT
d_call: TRBD1; cdr3_length: 14; clone_size: -; j_call: TRBJ2-5; v_call: TRBV6-5; cdr3_aa: CASSPRGIYETQYF; cdr3_nt: TGTGCCAGCAGTCCCAGGGGGATTTATGAGACCCAGTACTTC
d_call: TRBD1; cdr3_length: 14; clone_size: -; j_call: TRBJ1-5; v_call: TRBV28; cdr3_aa: CASSQRQGGQPQHF; cdr3_nt: TGTGCCAGCAGTCAACGACAGGGAGGTCAGCCCCAGCATTTT
d_call: TRBD1; cdr3_length: 16; clone_size: few; j_call: TRBJ1-6; v_call: TRBV5-1; cdr3_aa: CASSYLQGQVDSPLHF; cdr3_nt: TGCGCCAGCAGCTACCTACAGGGACAGGTCGATTCACCCCTCCACTTT
d_call: -; cdr3_length: 14; clone_size: -; j_call: TRBJ2-4; v_call: TRBV5-1; cdr3_aa: CASSGGTLGDIQYF; cdr3_nt: TGCGCCAGCAGCGGCGGGACTTTAGGGGACATTCAGTACTTC
d_call: TRBD2; cdr3_length: 16; clone_size: -; j_call: TRBJ2-1; v_call: TRBV5-3; cdr3_aa: CARSLGERGPYNEQFF; cdr3_nt: TGTGCCAGAAGCTTGGGGGAGCGGGGGCCCTACAATGAGCAGTTCTTC
d_call: -; cdr3_length: 15; clone_size: -; j_call: TRBJ1-5; v_call: TRBV6-4; cdr3_aa: CASSVEKQAHQPQHF; cdr3_nt: TGTGCCAGCAGTGTAGAGAAACAGGCACATCAGCCCCAGCATTTT
d_call: TRBD1; cdr3_length: 14; clone_size: few; j_call: TRBJ1-1; v_call: TRBV11-2; cdr3_aa: CASSERQGLTEAFF; cdr3_nt: TGTGCCAGCAGCGAGCGACAGGGGCTCACTGAAGCTTTCTTT
d_call: -; cdr3_length: 15; clone_size: few; j_call: TRBJ1-1; v_call: TRBV28; cdr3_aa: CASSYGTLLNTEAFF; cdr3_nt: TGTGCCAGCAGTTACGGGACACTATTGAACACTGAAGCTTTCTTT
d_call: -; cdr3_length: 13; clone_size: -; j_call: TRBJ1-2; v_call: TRBV24-1; cdr3_aa: CATSDHRSYGYTF; cdr3_nt: TGTGCCACCAGTGACCACAGATCCTATGGCTACACCTTC
d_call: -; cdr3_length: 14; clone_size: -; j_call: TRBJ1-5; v_call: TRBV5-8; cdr3_aa: CASSLRGSDQPQHF; cdr3_nt: TGTGCCAGCAGCTTGCGGGGGAGTGATCAGCCCCAGCATTTT
d_call: TRBD2; cdr3_length: 17; clone_size: -; j_call: TRBJ2-3; v_call: TRBV19; cdr3_aa: CASSIAPLAGGRDTQYF; cdr3_nt: TGTGCCAGTAGTATAGCCCCTCTAGCGGGGGGGCGAGATACGCAGTATTTT
d_call: TRBD1; cdr3_length: 14; clone_size: -; j_call: TRBJ1-2; v_call: TRBV24-1; cdr3_aa: CATSDRTGVYGYTF; cdr3_nt: TGTGCCACCAGTGACCGAACAGGGGTTTATGGCTACACCTTC
d_call: TRBD1; cdr3_length: 15; clone_size: -; j_call: TRBJ2-2; v_call: TRBV4-1; cdr3_aa: CASTQTGMNTGELFF; cdr3_nt: TGCGCCAGCACCCAGACAGGGATGAACACCGGGGAGCTGTTTTTT
d_call: TRBD2; cdr3_length: 15; clone_size: -; j_call: TRBJ2-1; v_call: TRBV3-1/TRBV3-2; cdr3_aa: CASSLSGGGYNEQFF; cdr3_nt: TGTGCCAGCAGCCTTAGCGGGGGGGGATACAATGAGCAGTTCTTC
d_call: TRBD2; cdr3_length: 18; clone_size: -; j_call: TRBJ2-7; v_call: TRBV7-6; cdr3_aa: CASSLALRDSGGIYEQYF; cdr3_nt: TGTGCCAGCAGCTTAGCGCTAAGGGATAGCGGGGGAATCTACGAGCAGTACTTC
d_call: -; cdr3_length: 13; clone_size: -; j_call: TRBJ2-7; v_call: TRBV18; cdr3_aa: CASSPDRTYEQYF; cdr3_nt: TGTGCCAGCTCACCAGACAGGACCTACGAGCAGTACTTC
d_call: -; cdr3_length: 15; clone_size: -; j_call: TRBJ2-3; v_call: TRBV11-2; cdr3_aa: CASSSGQTTTDTQYF; cdr3_nt: TGTGCCAGCAGCTCAGGACAGACGACCACAGATACGCAGTATTTT
d_call: -; cdr3_length: 15; clone_size: once; j_call: TRBJ2-1; v_call: TRBV6-5; cdr3_aa: CASRTPGSSYNEQFF; cdr3_nt: TGTGCCAGCAGGACCCCCGGGAGCTCCTACAATGAGCAGTTCTTC
d_call: -; cdr3_length: 16; clone_size: -; j_call: TRBJ1-6; v_call: TRBV7-2; cdr3_aa: CASSPQTANYNSPLHF; cdr3_nt: TGTGCCAGCAGCCCCCAGACAGCCAACTATAATTCACCCCTCCACTTT
d_call: -; cdr3_length: 10; clone_size: -; j_call: TRBJ1-2; v_call: TRBV12-3/TRBV12-4; cdr3_aa: CASTSCSYTF; cdr3_nt: TGTGCCAGTACGAGTTGTAGCTACACCTTC
d_call: TRBD2; cdr3_length: 17; clone_size: -; j_call: TRBJ2-4; v_call: TRBV19; cdr3_aa: CASSTPGGRGGKNIQYF; cdr3_nt: TGTGCCAGTAGTACTCCCGGGGGGAGGGGAGGCAAAAACATTCAGTACTTC
d_call: -; cdr3_length: 12; clone_size: -; j_call: TRBJ1-4; v_call: TRBV3-1/TRBV3-2; cdr3_aa: CASSVGGRKLFF; cdr3_nt: TGTGCCAGCAGCGTCGGAGGGAGAAAACTGTTTTTT
d_call: -; cdr3_length: 16; clone_size: -; j_call: TRBJ1-3; v_call: TRBV19; cdr3_aa: CASSPMTSSSGNTIYF; cdr3_nt: TGTGCCAGTAGTCCGATGACAAGCAGCTCTGGAAACACCATATATTTT
d_call: TRBD1; cdr3_length: 14; clone_size: -; j_call: TRBJ2-7; v_call: TRBV5-4; cdr3_aa: CASSFTGAPYEQYF; cdr3_nt: TGTGCCAGCAGCTTTACAGGGGCTCCCTACGAGCAGTACTTC
d_call: -; cdr3_length: 16; clone_size: -; j_call: TRBJ1-1; v_call: TRBV19; cdr3_aa: CASSKVRVQMNTEAFF; cdr3_nt: TGTGCCAGTAGTAAGGTCAGGGTTCAGATGAACACTGAAGCTTTCTTT
d_call: -; cdr3_length: 14; clone_size: -; j_call: TRBJ2-2; v_call: TRBV6-5; cdr3_aa: CASSQDRNTGELFF; cdr3_nt: TGTGCCAGCAGCCAGGACAGAAACACCGGGGAGCTGTTTTTT
d_call: -; cdr3_length: 16; clone_size: -; j_call: TRBJ1-5; v_call: TRBV4-1; cdr3_aa: CASSQVGLGGNQPQHF; cdr3_nt: TGCGCCAGCAGCCAAGTTGGATTGGGAGGCAATCAGCCCCAGCATTTT
d_call: TRBD1; cdr3_length: 13; clone_size: -; j_call: TRBJ1-2; v_call: TRBV6-6; cdr3_aa: CASSPPGQGGYTF; cdr3_nt: TGTGCCAGCAGTCCCCCGGGACAGGGGGGCTACACCTTC
d_call: -; cdr3_length: 15; clone_size: -; j_call: TRBJ2-1; v_call: TRBV11-3; cdr3_aa: CASSPLLSSYNEQFF; cdr3_nt: TGTGCCAGCAGCCCCCTATTAAGCTCCTACAATGAGCAGTTCTTC
d_call: -; cdr3_length: 11; clone_size: -; j_call: TRBJ1-5; v_call: TRBV6-4; cdr3_aa: CASTCNQPQHF; cdr3_nt: TGTGCCAGCACATGTAATCAGCCCCAGCATTTT
d_call: -; cdr3_length: 10; clone_size: -; j_call: TRBJ2-7; v_call: TRBV21-1; cdr3_aa: CARDLGEQYF; cdr3_nt: TGTGCCAGGGACTTGGGTGAGCAGTACTTC